This T cell receptor (beta chain) was sequenced for a study of shared clonotypes between healthy human individuals. Study at large: Three plates were used per donor for CD4 naive, three for CD4 memory, two for CD8 naive and one for CD8 memory. Findings of the study overall: The naive CD4 repertoires of a few donors were compared, and around 5.1% of clonotypes were shared.

This clone was seen ten or more times. Its antigen is currently unknown. V lost 1 base and J lost 4, with 13 bases in between. In germline, CDR1 is GTSNPN, CDR2 SVGIG (reference sequence). CDR3 size: 15 residues. Some 30,000 T cell genomes (approximately 180 ng DNA) went into each sorted-subset replicate. Method: immunoSEQ multiplex PCR; TCRdb's copy keeps in-frame clones and lacks some. The sample records nearly 1,000,000 clones, approximately 80% being singletons. The chain couples TRBV30 to TRBJ2-2; D is possibly TRBD1 or TRBD2 (5 bases each). This sequence originates from a man aged 18 to 30 in good health. Specimen: memory CD4+ T cells sorted from blood. Indicated subset: CD45RA-negative fraction. CDR3 protein: CAWSDRDGGTGELFF. For the CDR3, the DNA is TGTGCCTGGAGTGACCGGGACGGCGGCACCGGGGAGCTGTTTTTT. Full variable domain (missing parts from reference TRBV30 and TRBJ2-2): SQTIHQWPATLVQPVGSPLSLECTVEGTSNPNLYWYRQAAGRGLQLLFYSVGIGQISSEVPQNLSASRPQDRQFILSSKKLLLSDSGFYLCAWSDRDGGTGELFFGEGSRLTVL.